Presented here are 28 T cell receptor beta chains from one specimen sequenced in a study of HIV-infected children after antiretroviral therapy interruption. RNA-based 3' RACE libraries used unique molecular identifiers. TCRdb ran MiXCR on the 3' RACE reads and lists one entry per CDR3 protein. The table shows over 35,000 distinct CDR3 sequences, with over 6% occurring only once. Regarding treatment: PENTA 11 planned treatment interruption arm or continuous ART arm. The sample here was CD45RA+ CD4+ T cells from PBMCs, pooled from several time points, taken from a donor given antiretroviral therapy, either interrupted or continuous. The subset here: naive CD4+ CD45RA+ CD45RO- T cells. These receptor sequences come from a pool of human donors with HIV.

The chain employs TRBV12-3 or TRBV12-4 and TRBJ1-5; D unresolved. V was clipped by 0 bases and J by 2 bases, with 5 bases between them. This CDR3 contains 14 residues. The CDR3 DNA reads TGTGCCAGCAGTTTAGCCCGCCGCAATCAGCCCCAGCATTTT. It specifies CASSLARRNQPQHF.

This clonotype was counted many times. The chain is built from TRBV6-6 and TRBJ2-2; D is uncertain. Trimming removed 5 bases at V and 3 bases at J, with 13 bases between. The CDR3 extends over 15 amino acids. The germline V gene encodes CDR1 MNHNY and CDR2 SVGAGI (reference sequence). The CDR3 DNA follows: TGTGCCAGCAGTACCTTTTCGATGGACACCGGGGAGCTGTTTTTT. Its protein is CASSTFSMDTGELFF.

At least ten counts were recorded for this clonotype. The CDR3 DNA reads as TGTGCCAGCTCACTTTTAACAGGTGACACCTACGAGCAGTACTTC. As protein: CASSLLTGDTYEQYF. V and J are TRBV18 and TRBJ2-7; weak D call: TRBD1 (5 bases). CDR1 KGHSH and CDR2 LQKENI come from the germline V gene. Trimming shortened V by 4 bases and J by 2 bases, and 15 bases separated the two germline ends. The CDR3 is made up of 15 amino acids. The whole variable domain, remainder taken from reference TRBV18 and TRBJ2-7, is NAGVMQNPRHLVRRRGQEARLRCSPMKGHSHVYWYRQLPEEGLKFMVYLQKENIIDESGMPKERFSAEFPKEGPSILRIQQVVRGDSAAYFCASSLLTGDTYEQYFGPGTRLTVT.

This clonotype was seen a few times. The J gene is TRBJ2-1, the V gene TRBV19; 12 bases map to TRBD1. After removal of 5 bases from V and 7 bases from J, the junction contained 6 bases not matched to a gene. Germline CDR1 and CDR2: LNHDA and SQIVND (reference sequence). This CDR3 spans 15 amino acids. DNA for the CDR3: TGTGCCAGTAGTCCCGTGGGACAGGGGGCGAATGAGCAGTTCTTC. Its translation is CASSPVGQGANEQFF.

The table lists this clonotype with many counts. Here the CDR3 reads CSVGTGKHSGANVLTF. The CDR3 nucleotides are TGCAGCGTTGGGACGGGAAAACACTCTGGGGCCAACGTCCTGACTTTC. This chain links TRBV29-1 with TRBJ2-6, with a possible D match to TRBD2 (5 bases). The germline V and J ends were trimmed by 4 bases and 0 bases, with 13 bases remaining between them. Germline CDR1 SQVTM, CDR2 ANQGSEA. The CDR3 sequence is 16 residues long.

This clonotype has a count of ten or more. This chain joins TRBV3-1 and TRBJ2-1, with TRBD2 identical over 7 bases. Germline assignment: CDR1 LGHDT and CDR2 YNNKEL (reference sequence). The V segment lost 1 base and the J segment 7 bases; nucleotides outside the gene matches: 13. The CDR3 extends over 17 amino acids. CDR3 coding DNA: TGTGCCAGCAGCCAAGGGCCTAGCGGTTTTGGCCGGAATGAGCAGTTCTTC. Its protein product is CASSQGPSGFGRNEQFF.

In its sample, this clonotype was seen many times. An end of the junction differs from the germline gene, which may be a read error. The rearrangement links TRBV19 to TRBJ1-6; D gene uncertain. The CDR3 is 12 residues long. Per the germline V gene, CDR1 is LNHDA and CDR2 is SQIVND (reference sequence). Here the CDR3 reads CASRHYNSPLYF. As DNA, the CDR3 is TGTGCCAGCAGACACTATAATTCGCCCCTCTACTTT.

This clonotype was observed many times. The chain is built from TRBV21-1 and TRBJ2-7. TRBV21-1 is termed a pseudogene. This CDR3 is built from 18 residues. The CDR3 here is CASSKVLRTDRSSYEQYF. As DNA, the CDR3 is TGTGCCAGCAGCAAAGTTTTGCGGACCGACAGAAGCTCCTACGAGCAGTACTTC.

Points on this clonotype: Germline is not matched at one junction end, which may reflect a read error. The chain links TRBV4-1 to TRBJ2-5, with 8 nucleotides matching TRBD1. Germline lookup yields CDR1 MGHRA and CDR2 YSYEKL. CDR3 length: 14 residues. CDR3 sequence: CASSKRGQEDTQYF. CDR3 nucleotides: TGTGCCAGCAGCAAGAGGGGACAGGAGGACACCCAGTACTTT.

This clonotype was seen just once. J is TRBJ2-7 and V is TRBV28; 9 positions agree with TRBD2. This CDR3 has 13 amino acids. Germline V CDR1 and CDR2: MDHEN, SYDVKM. V lost 10 bases to trimming and J lost 6 bases; unmatched junction nucleotides: 10. CDR3 amino acids: CAIGGLAGSEQYF. The CDR3 bases are TGTGCCATTGGGGGGCTAGCGGGATCCGAGCAGTACTTC.

The sample holds many counts of this clonotype. The chain combines TRBV4-1 with TRBJ1-4; 8 bases match TRBD1. Germline trimming cut 3 bases from V and 0 bases from J; bases unmatched to any gene: 9. CDR1 is MGHRA, CDR2 YSYEKL, per germline. There are 18 residues in the CDR3. As DNA, the CDR3 is TGCGCCAGCAGCCATCGGGCAGGGGGCTTTTCAACTAATGAAAAACTGTTTTTT. As protein: CASSHRAGGFSTNEKLFF.

This clonotype occurred many times. The junction departs from the called germline gene at one end, perhaps through a read error. CDR3 residues: CASSLDESSYEQYF. The DNA of the CDR3 is TGTGCAAGCAGCTTAGACGAGAGCTCCTATGAACAGTACTTC. The chain links TRBV12-3 or TRBV12-4 to TRBJ2-7; D is uncertain. This CDR3 spans 14 amino acids.

Many counts were recorded for this clonotype. This rearrangement joins TRBV7-6 to TRBJ2-6; D unresolved. The V and J ends lost 5 bases and 0 bases respectively, with 8 bases between them. This CDR3 region has 15 residues. Germline CDR1 SGHVS, CDR2 FNYEAQ. The CDR3 bases are TGTGCCAGCAGCCTCCCTTACTCTGGGGCCAACGTCCTGACTTTC. Its translation is CASSLPYSGANVLTF.

This clonotype showed up just a few times. The CDR3 region is CASSLPPGQINQPQHF. The CDR3 DNA reads as TGTGCCAGCAGTTTGCCACCGGGACAAATTAATCAGCCCCAGCATTTT. The J gene is TRBJ1-5, the V gene TRBV28; maybe TRBD1 (6 bases). Per the germline V gene, CDR1 is MDHEN and CDR2 is SYDVKM. This CDR3 region has 16 residues. Trimming shortened V by 3 bases and J by 4 bases, and 16 bases separated the two germline ends.

This clonotype turned up a few times. V gene TRBV20-1 combines with J gene TRBJ2-3, with D tentatively TRBD2 (5 bases). CDR3 length: 15 residues. The germline V gene has CDR1 DFQATT and CDR2 SNEGSKA (reference sequence). Trimming stripped 5 bases from V and 0 bases from J, with 15 bases between. The CDR3 loop is CSAAGPPRSTDTQYF. CDR3 DNA: TGCAGTGCTGCGGGCCCCCCTAGGAGCACAGATACGCAGTATTTT.

V gene TRBV27 combines with J gene TRBJ2-2, with a tentative D call TRBD2 (5 bases). The germline gives CDR1 MNHEY, CDR2 SMNVEV (reference sequence). The CDR3 runs to 16 residues. Trimming took 1 base from V and 5 from J, leaving 14 bases between them. The CDR3 DNA follows: TGTGCCAGCAGTTTATTTGGCTATTCGGGGACCGGGGAGCTGTTTTTT. This encodes CASSLFGYSGTGELFF.

In this sample, this clonotype turned up many times. The gene calls are TRBV12-3 or TRBV12-4 and TRBJ2-5, with D tentatively TRBD2 (5 bases). The CDR3 is 13 amino acids. V lost 6 bases to trimming and J lost 2 bases, with 10 bases between them. CDR3 coding DNA: TGTGCCAGCAGCAGGAGGAGACAAGAGACCCAGTACTTC. It yields the protein CASSRRRQETQYF.

This clonotype was seen repeatedly, ten times or more. This chain links TRBV10-3 with TRBJ1-4; TRBD1 is a possible D gene (5 bases). The germline CDR1 and CDR2 sequences are ENHRY and SYGVKD. This CDR3 comprises 15 residues. The V and J ends lost 3 bases and 4 bases respectively, with 12 bases between them. The CDR3 protein is CAISDPGGGNEKLFF. The CDR3 DNA is TGTGCCATCAGTGACCCGGGGGGAGGTAATGAAAAACTGTTTTTT.

This clonotype was recorded many times. V and J are TRBV20-1 and TRBJ2-3; TRBD2 matches at 7 bases. The V and J ends lost 6 bases and 0 bases, in that order; junction bases with no gene match: 9. This CDR3 comprises 15 residues. CDR1 DFQATT and CDR2 SNEGSKA come from the germline V gene (reference sequence). Here the CDR3 reads CSALGRGISTDTQYF. The CDR3 bases are TGCAGTGCCCTCGGGCGGGGGATTAGCACAGATACGCAGTATTTT.

This clonotype came up many times. V gene TRBV3-1 combines with J gene TRBJ1-2, with D unresolved. CDR3 length: 14 amino acids. Trimming stripped 3 bases from V and 0 bases from J, with 8 bases between. Germline CDR1 reads LGHDT; CDR2 reads YNNKEL (reference sequence). As DNA, the CDR3 is TGTGCCAGCAGCCAGAATTGGGCTAACTATGGCTACACCTTC. Translation: CASSQNWANYGYTF.

This clonotype ranks as medium-sized. At one boundary the junction diverges from the germline segment, which might be a read error. The CDR3 coding sequence is TGTGCCAGCAGTATGACTGGTGAACAGTACTTC. Protein sequence: CASSMTGEQYF. The chain combines TRBV19 with TRBJ2-7; D not certain. The CDR3 is 11 amino acids. Germline V gene data show CDR1 as LNHDA and CDR2 as SQIVND (reference sequence).

This clonotype has a count of ten or more. This rearrangement joins TRBV4-3 to TRBJ2-3, with 8 nucleotides matching TRBD2. Germline CDR1 LGHNA, CDR2 YSLEER. V gave up 2 bases and J gave up 5 bases; unmatched junction bases: 6. This CDR3 comprises 15 residues. This CDR3 is CASSQPGLGGDTQYF. For the CDR3, the DNA is TGCGCCAGCAGCCAACCGGGACTAGGGGGAGATACGCAGTATTTT.

This clonotype occurred many times. The chain uses TRBV29-1 and TRBJ1-3, with D perhaps matching TRBD1 (6 bases). Germline V CDR1 and CDR2: SQVTM, ANQGSEA. CDR3 length: 14 residues. Trimming cost V 1 base and J 3 bases, with 10 bases left between them. DNA for the CDR3: TGCAGCGTTGAAGTAGGGGGTGGTGGAAACACCATATATTTT. Translated: CSVEVGGGGNTIYF.

The J gene is TRBJ2-6, the V gene TRBV19; D unresolved. Between the trimmed V and J ends, which lost 5 bases and 1 base, there was a span of 30 bases. The germline V gene has CDR1 LNHDA and CDR2 SQIVND (reference sequence). The CDR3 has 22 amino acids. The CDR3 DNA sequence: TGTGCCAGTAGTGACCCGAGACTTCTCCGGGTCCAAGGTGTATCTGGGGCCAACGTCCTGACTTTC. Translating gives CASSDPRLLRVQGVSGANVLTF.

This clonotype was detected ten times or more. V usage is TRBV20-1 and J usage is TRBJ2-7; 8 bases agree with TRBD1. The V and J ends lost 0 bases and 5 bases, in that order; junction bases with no gene match: 9. This CDR3 has 15 residues. Germline V CDR1 and CDR2: DFQATT, SNEGSKA (reference sequence). For the CDR3, the DNA is TGCAGTGCTAGAGATGGACAGGGTGCTGCCCACGAGCAGTACTTC. This encodes CSARDGQGAAHEQYF.

The chain recombines TRBV28 with TRBJ2-1, with 13 bases matching TRBD2. The CDR3 loop spans 17 amino acids. The germline V gene has CDR1 MDHEN and CDR2 SYDVKM. V lost 4 bases, J lost 8 bases, and 11 bases stayed unmatched. CDR3 amino acids: CASSSGTSGNPLDEQFF. The CDR3 bases are TGTGCCAGCAGTTCCGGGACTAGCGGGAACCCCCTTGATGAGCAGTTCTTC.

This clonotype was detected ten times or more. This chain uses TRBV12-3 or TRBV12-4 with TRBJ2-7, with TRBD2 identical over 13 bases. V shed 6 bases, J shed 6 bases, and the junction held 8 bases outside the gene matches. The length of the CDR3 is 15 residues. The CDR3 DNA is TGTGCCAGCAGCCGAGGGACTAGCGGGGTGTTCGAGCAGTACTTC. It specifies CASSRGTSGVFEQYF.

This clonotype has at least ten counts. The chain has TRBV18 and TRBJ1-1, with 8 bases fitting TRBD1. Germline V gives CDR1 KGHSH, CDR2 LQKENI. The CDR3 is made up of 15 amino acids. The J segment lost 5 bases and the V segment lost 3 bases, leaving 8 bases of the junction unmatched. DNA for the CDR3: TGTGCCAGCTCACCTCCGGACAGGGTGGGTACTGAAGCTTTCTTT. This encodes CASSPPDRVGTEAFF. The full variable domain, its missing parts supplied by reference TRBV18 and TRBJ1-1, is NAGVMQNPRHLVRRRGQEARLRCSPMKGHSHVYWYRQLPEEGLKFMVYLQKENIIDESGMPKERFSAEFPKEGPSILRIQQVVRGDSAAYFCASSPPDRVGTEAFFGQGTRLTVV.